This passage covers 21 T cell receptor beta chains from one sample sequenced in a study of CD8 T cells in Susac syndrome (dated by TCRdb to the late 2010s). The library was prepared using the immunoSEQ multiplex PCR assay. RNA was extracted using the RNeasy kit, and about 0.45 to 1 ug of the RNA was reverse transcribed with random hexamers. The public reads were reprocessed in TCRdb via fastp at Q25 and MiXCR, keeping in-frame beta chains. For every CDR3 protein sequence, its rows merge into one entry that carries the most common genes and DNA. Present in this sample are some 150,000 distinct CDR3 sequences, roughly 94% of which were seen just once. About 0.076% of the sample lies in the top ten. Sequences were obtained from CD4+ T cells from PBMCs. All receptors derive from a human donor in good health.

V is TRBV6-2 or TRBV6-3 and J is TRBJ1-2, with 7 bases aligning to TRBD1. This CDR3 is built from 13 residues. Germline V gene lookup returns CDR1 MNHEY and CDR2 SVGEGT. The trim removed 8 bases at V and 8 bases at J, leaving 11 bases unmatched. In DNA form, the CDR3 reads TGTGCCAGCGGAAGAATGGGACAGCAGGGCTACACCTTC. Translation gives CASGRMGQQGYTF.

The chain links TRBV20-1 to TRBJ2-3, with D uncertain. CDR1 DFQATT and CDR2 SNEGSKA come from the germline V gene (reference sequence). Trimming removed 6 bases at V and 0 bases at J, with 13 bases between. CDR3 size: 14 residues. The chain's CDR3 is CSALDGPSTDTQYF. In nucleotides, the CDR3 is TGCAGTGCCCTTGACGGCCCTAGCACAGATACGCAGTATTTT.

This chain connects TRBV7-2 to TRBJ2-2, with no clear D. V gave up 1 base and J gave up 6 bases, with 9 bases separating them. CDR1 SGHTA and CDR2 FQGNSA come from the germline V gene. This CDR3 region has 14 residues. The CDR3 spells CASSLDIISGELFF. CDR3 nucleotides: TGTGCCAGCAGCTTAGACATCATTTCCGGGGAGCTGTTTTTT.

CDR3 in amino acids: CASRFWDTGELFF. CDR3 DNA: TGCGCCAGCCGATTTTGGGACACCGGGGAGCTGTTTTTT. This chain connects TRBV5-1 to TRBJ2-2; no reliable D call. This CDR3 contains 13 residues. Germline lookup yields CDR1 SGHRS and CDR2 YFSETQ. With 7 bases removed from V and 3 bases from J, the gap between germline ends came to 10 bases.

The CDR3 sequence is CSAIGQGDRAGREKSYEQYF. CDR3 coding DNA: TGCAGTGCTATCGGGCAGGGCGACAGGGCGGGACGGGAGAAGTCCTACGAGCAGTACTTC. The chain has TRBV20-1 and TRBJ2-7; D is possibly TRBD1 (7 bases). Germline V gene sequence: CDR1 DFQATT, CDR2 SNEGSKA (reference sequence). The V end lost 4 bases, the J end lost 1 base, and 32 bases lay between the germline ends. This CDR3 spans 20 amino acids.

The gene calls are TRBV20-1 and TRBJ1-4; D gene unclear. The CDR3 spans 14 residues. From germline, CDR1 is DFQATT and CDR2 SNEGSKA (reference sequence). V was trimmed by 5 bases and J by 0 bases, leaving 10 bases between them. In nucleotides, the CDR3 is TGCAGTGCTCTAAATCCTGCAACTAATGAAAAACTGTTTTTT. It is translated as CSALNPATNEKLFF.

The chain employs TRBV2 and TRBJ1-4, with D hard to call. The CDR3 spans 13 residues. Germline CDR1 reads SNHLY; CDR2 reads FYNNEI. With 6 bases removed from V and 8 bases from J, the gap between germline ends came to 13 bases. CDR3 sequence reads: CASSGMSEEKLFF. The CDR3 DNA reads TGTGCCAGCAGCGGGATGTCGGAGGAAAAACTGTTTTTT.

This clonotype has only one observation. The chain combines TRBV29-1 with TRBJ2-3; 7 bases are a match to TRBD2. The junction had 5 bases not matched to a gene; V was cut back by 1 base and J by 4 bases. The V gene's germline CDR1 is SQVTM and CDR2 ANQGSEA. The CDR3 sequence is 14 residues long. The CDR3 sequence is CSVEVKREPDTQYF. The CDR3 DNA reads TGCAGCGTTGAAGTAAAGCGGGAACCAGATACGCAGTATTTT.

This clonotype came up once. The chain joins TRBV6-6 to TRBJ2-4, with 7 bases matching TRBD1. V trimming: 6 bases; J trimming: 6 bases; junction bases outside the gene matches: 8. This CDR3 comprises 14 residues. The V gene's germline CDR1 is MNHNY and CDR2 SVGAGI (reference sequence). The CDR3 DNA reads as TGTGCCAGCAGCCTACCGGGACAGCTAAACATTCAGTACTTC. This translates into CASSLPGQLNIQYF.

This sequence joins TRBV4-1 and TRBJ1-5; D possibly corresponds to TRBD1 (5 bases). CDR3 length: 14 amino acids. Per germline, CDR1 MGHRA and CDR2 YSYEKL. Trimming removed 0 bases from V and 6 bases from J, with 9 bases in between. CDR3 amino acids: CASSQEQQGQPQHF. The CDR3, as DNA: TGCGCCAGCAGCCAAGAACAGCAGGGTCAGCCCCAGCATTTT.

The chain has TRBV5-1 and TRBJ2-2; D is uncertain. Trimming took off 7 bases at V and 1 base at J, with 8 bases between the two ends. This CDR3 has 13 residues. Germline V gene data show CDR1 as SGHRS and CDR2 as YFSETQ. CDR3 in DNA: TGCGCCAGCGGGTCCGAGAACACCGGGGAGCTGTTTTTT. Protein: CASGSENTGELFF.

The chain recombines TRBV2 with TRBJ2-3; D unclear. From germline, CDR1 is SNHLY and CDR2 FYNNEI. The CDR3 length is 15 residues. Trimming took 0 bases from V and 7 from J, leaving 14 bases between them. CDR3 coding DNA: TGTGCCAGCAGTGAAGCAGCTGACCCCCTAAATACGCAGTATTTT. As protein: CASSEAADPLNTQYF.

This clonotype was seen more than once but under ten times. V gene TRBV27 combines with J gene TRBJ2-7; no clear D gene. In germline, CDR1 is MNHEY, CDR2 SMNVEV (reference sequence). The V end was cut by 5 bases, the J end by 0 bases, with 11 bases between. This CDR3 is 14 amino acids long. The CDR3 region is CASSLYRASYEQYF. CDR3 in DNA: TGTGCCAGCAGTCTATACCGGGCCTCCTACGAGCAGTACTTC.

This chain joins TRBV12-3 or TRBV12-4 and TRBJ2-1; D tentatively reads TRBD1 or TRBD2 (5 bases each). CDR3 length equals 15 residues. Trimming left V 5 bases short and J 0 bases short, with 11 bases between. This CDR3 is CASSPGRSSYNEQFF. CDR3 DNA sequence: TGTGCCAGCAGTCCGGGACGCAGCTCCTACAATGAGCAGTTCTTC.

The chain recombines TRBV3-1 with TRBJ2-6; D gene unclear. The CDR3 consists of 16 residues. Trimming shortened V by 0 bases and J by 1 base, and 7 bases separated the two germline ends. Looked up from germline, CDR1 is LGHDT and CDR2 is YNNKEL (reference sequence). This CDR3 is CASSQEATSGANVLTF. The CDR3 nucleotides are TGTGCCAGCAGCCAAGAGGCGACTTCTGGGGCCAACGTCCTGACTTTC.

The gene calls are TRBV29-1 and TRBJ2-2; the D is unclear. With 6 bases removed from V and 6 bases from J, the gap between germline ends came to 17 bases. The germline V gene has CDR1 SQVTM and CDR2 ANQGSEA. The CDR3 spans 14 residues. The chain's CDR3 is CSVATGLKAGELFF. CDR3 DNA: TGCAGCGTAGCAACCGGGCTCAAGGCCGGGGAGCTGTTTTTT.

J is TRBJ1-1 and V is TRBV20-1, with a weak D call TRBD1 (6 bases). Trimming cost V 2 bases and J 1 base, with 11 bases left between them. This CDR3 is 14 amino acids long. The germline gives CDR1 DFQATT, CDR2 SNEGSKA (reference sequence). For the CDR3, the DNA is TGCAGTGCTAGAAAACCGGGACAGAACACTGAAGCTTTCTTT. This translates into CSARKPGQNTEAFF.

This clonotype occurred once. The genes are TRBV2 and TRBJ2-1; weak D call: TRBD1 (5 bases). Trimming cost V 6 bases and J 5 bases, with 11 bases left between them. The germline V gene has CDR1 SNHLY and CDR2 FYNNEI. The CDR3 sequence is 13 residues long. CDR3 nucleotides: TGTGCCAGCAGACAGGATACTAACAATGAGCAGTTCTTC. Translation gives CASRQDTNNEQFF.

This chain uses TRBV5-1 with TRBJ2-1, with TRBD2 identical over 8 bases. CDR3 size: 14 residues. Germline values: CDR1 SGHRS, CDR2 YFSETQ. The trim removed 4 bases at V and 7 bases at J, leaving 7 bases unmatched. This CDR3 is CASSQAGDWNEQFF. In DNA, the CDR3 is TGCGCCAGCAGCCAAGCGGGAGATTGGAATGAGCAGTTCTTC.

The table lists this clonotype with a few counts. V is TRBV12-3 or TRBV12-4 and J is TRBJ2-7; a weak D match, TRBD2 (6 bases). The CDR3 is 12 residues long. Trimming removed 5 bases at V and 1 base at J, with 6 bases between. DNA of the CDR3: TGTGCCAGCAGTGGGGGGTCCTACGAGCAGTACTTC. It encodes CASSGGSYEQYF.

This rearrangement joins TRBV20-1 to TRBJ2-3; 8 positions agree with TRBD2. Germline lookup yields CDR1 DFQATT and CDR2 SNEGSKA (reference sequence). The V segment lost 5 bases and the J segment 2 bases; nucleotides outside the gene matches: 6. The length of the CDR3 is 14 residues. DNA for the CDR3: TGCAGTGCTCCAGCGGGAGCGGTCACAGATACGCAGTATTTT. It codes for CSAPAGAVTDTQYF.